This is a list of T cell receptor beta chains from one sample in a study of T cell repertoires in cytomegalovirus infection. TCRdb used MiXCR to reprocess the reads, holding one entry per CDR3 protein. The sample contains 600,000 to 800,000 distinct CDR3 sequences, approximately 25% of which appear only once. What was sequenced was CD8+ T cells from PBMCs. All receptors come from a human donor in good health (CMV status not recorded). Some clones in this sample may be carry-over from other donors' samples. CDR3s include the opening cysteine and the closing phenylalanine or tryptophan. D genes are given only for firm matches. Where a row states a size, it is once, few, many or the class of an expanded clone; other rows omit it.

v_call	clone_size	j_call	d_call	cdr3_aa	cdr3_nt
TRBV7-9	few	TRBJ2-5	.	CASSGVDRKEYF	TGTGCCAGCAGCGGGGTGGACAGAAAAGAGTACTTC
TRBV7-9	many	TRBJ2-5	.	CASSPVGQETQYF	TGTGCCAGCAGCCCAGTAGGGCAAGAGACCCAGTACTTC
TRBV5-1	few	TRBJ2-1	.	CASSAGNAYNEQFF	TGCGCCAGCAGCGCAGGGAATGCCTACAATGAGCAGTTCTTC
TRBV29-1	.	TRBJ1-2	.	CSVVDYGKGEPGHGYTF	TGCAGCGTTGTGGACTACGGGAAAGGGGAGCCCGGGCATGGCTACACCTTC
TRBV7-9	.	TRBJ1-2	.	CASSLAVDFNYGYTF	TGTGCCAGCAGCTTAGCGGTGGATTTTAACTATGGCTACACCTTC
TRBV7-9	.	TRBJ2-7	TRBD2	CASSKRGYEQYF	TGTGCCAGCAGCAAGCGGGGCTACGAGCAGTACTTC
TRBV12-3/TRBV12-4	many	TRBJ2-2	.	CASSQGLGELFF	TGTGCCAGCAGTCAAGGTCTCGGGGAGCTGTTTTTT
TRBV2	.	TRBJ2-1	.	CASSRDPTSIWANEQFF	TGTGCCAGCAGCAGGGACCCAACCTCCATCTGGGCCAATGAGCAGTTCTTC
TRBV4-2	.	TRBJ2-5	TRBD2	CASSHFSTSGVQETQYF	TGTGCCAGCAGCCACTTCTCTACTAGCGGGGTACAAGAGACCCAGTACTTC
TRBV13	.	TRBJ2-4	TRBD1	CASSPRQGLAKNIQYF	TGTGCCAGCAGCCCCCGACAGGGCCTAGCCAAAAACATTCAGTACTTC
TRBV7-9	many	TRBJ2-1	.	CASSSPGEAPFEQFF	TGTGCCAGCAGCTCCCCGGGAGAAGCCCCCTTTGAGCAGTTCTTC
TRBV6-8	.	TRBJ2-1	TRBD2	CASSVSGAGASNEQFF	TGTGCCAGCAGCGTAAGCGGGGCCGGCGCCTCCAATGAGCAGTTCTTC
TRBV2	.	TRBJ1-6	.	CASRGRGYSPLHF	TGTGCCAGCAGGGGACGTGGGTATTCACCCCTCCACTTT
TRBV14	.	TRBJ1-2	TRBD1	CASSHAGGSKYYGYTF	TGTGCCAGCAGCCACGCAGGGGGCTCTAAGTACTATGGCTACACCTTC
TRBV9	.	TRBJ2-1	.	CASSVDNHEQFF	TGTGCCAGCAGCGTAGATAACCATGAGCAGTTCTTC
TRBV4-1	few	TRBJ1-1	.	CASSQAEGSNTEAFF	TGCGCCAGCAGCCAAGCCGAGGGTTCGAACACTGAAGCTTTCTTT
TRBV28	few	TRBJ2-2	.	CASVPLGTGELFF	TGTGCCAGCGTACCCTTGGGGACCGGGGAGCTGTTTTTT
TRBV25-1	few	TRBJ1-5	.	CASSEPDRPVEPQHF	TGTGCCAGCAGTGAACCCGACAGGCCCGTCGAGCCCCAGCATTTT
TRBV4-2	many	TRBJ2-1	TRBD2	CASSGGGIHEQFF	TGTGCCAGCAGTGGGGGGGGGATCCATGAGCAGTTCTTC
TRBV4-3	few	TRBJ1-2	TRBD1	CASSQEWTGDYGYTF	TGCGCCAGCAGCCAAGAATGGACAGGGGACTATGGCTACACCTTC
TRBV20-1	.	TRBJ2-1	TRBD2	CSARERGGSSYNEQFF	TGCAGTGCTAGAGAGCGGGGGGGGAGCTCCTACAATGAGCAGTTCTTC
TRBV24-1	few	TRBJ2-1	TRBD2	CATSDSGLAGDDEQFF	TGTGCCACCAGTGATTCGGGACTAGCGGGGGACGATGAGCAGTTCTTC
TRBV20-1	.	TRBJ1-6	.	CSATDGALYNSPLHF	TGCAGTGCTACGGACGGCGCCCTATATAATTCACCCCTCCACTTT
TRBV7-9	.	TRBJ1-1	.	CASSAGDGGTEAFF	TGTGCCAGCAGCGCGGGAGATGGGGGCACTGAAGCTTTCTTT
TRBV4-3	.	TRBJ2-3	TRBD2	CASSRMIGGSTDTQYF	TGCGCCAGCAGCCGAATGATCGGGGGGAGCACAGATACGCAGTATTTT
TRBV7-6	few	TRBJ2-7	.	CASSLVTGPASEQYF	TGTGCCAGCAGCTTAGTCACCGGGCCTGCGTCCGAGCAGTACTTC
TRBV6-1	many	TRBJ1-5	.	CASSEMGNSNQPQHF	TGTGCCAGCAGTGAAATGGGGAATAGCAATCAGCCCCAGCATTTT
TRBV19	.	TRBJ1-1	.	CVSVRGMNTEAFF	TGTGTCAGCGTAAGAGGAATGAACACTGAAGCTTTCTTT
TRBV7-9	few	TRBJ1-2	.	CATLRTEDYGYTF	TGTGCTACACTACGGACAGAAGACTATGGCTACACCTTC
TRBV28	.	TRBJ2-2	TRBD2	CASSETAGGPNTGELFF	TGTGCCAGCAGTGAAACAGCGGGGGGGCCGAACACCGGGGAGCTGTTTTTT
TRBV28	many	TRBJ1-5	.	CASSFFTGLSNQPQHF	TGTGCCAGCAGTTTTTTTACAGGGTTGAGCAATCAGCCCCAGCATTTT
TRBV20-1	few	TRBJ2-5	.	CSAEGRLERVYVTQYF	TGCAGTGCCGAGGGGCGGTTAGAGCGTGTTTACGTGACCCAGTACTTC
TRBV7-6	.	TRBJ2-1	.	CASSSRGAGYNEQFF	TGTGCCAGCAGCTCACGGGGGGCCGGGTACAATGAGCAGTTCTTC